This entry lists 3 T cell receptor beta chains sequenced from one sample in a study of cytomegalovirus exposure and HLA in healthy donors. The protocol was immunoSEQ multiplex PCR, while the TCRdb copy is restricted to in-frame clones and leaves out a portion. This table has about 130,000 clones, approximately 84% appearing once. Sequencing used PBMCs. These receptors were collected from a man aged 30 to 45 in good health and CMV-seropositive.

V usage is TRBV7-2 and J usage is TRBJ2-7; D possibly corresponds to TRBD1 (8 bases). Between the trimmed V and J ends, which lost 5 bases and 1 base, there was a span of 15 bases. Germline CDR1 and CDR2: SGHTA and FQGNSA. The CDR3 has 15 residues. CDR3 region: CASSPQGGGSYEQYF. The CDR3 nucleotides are TGTGCCAGCAGCCCACAGGGGGGAGGGTCCTACGAGCAGTACTTC.

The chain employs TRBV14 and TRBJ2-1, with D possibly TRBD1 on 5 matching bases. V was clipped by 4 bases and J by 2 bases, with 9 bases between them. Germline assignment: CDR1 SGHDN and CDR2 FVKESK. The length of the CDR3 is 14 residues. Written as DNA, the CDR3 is TGTGCCAGCAGCCGAAAGGGGACCTACAATGAGCAGTTCTTC. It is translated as CASSRKGTYNEQFF. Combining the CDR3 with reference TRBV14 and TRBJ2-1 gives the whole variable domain EAGVTQFPSHSVIEKGQTVTLRCDPISGHDNLYWYRRVMGKEIKFLLHFVKESKQDESGMPNNRFLAERTGGTYSTLKVQPAELEDSGVYFCASSRKGTYNEQFFGPGTRLTVL.

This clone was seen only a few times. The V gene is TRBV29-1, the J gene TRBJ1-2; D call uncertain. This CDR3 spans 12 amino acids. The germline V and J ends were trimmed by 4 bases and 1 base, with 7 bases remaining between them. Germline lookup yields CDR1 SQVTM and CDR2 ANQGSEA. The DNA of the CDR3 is TGCAGCGTTGTATGGAGTAACTATGGCTACACCTTC. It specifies CSVVWSNYGYTF.